The 14 T cell receptor beta chains listed next were all sequenced from one sample in a study of CD8 T cells in ankylosing spondylitis. Each CDR3 protein is one row after TCRdb ran MiXCR on the 5' RACE reads. The sample lists approximately 140,000 distinct CDR3 sequences; roughly 8.8% were seen once. Sequencing was carried out using blood, either unsorted or a sorted T cell fraction (not recorded which). The receptors come from a male donor with ankylosing spondylitis or in good health (not recorded which).

This clonotype was picked up a small number of times. The chain is built from TRBV4-1 and TRBJ1-1; 12 bases map to TRBD1. From germline, CDR1 is MGHRA and CDR2 YSYEKL. The CDR3 is 21 residues long. Trimming took 1 base from V and 0 from J; bases not matched to a gene: 15. The CDR3 protein is CASSQVAGTGGSTFMNTEAFF. In DNA form, the CDR3 reads TGCGCCAGCAGCCAAGTGGCCGGGACAGGGGGCTCCACTTTTATGAACACTGAAGCTTTCTTT.

This clonotype was picked up many times. The V call is TRBV6-2 or TRBV6-3, the J call TRBJ2-1, with 9 bases identical to TRBD2. V shed 9 bases and J 8 bases; nucleotides not matched to a gene: 17. The V gene's germline CDR1 is MNHEY and CDR2 SVGEGT. This CDR3 has 16 residues. The CDR3 region has the DNA TGTGCCAGTGGGCTGCAACTAAAGGGACTAGCCCATGAGCAGTTCTTC. Amino acids: CASGLQLKGLAHEQFF.

In regard to this clonotype: No conserved phenylalanine or tryptophan is present at the end of the CDR3, so a read error is the likely explanation. The rearrangement joins TRBV5-1 to TRBJ1-3; weak D call: TRBD1 (5 bases). V was cut by 0 bases and J by 8 bases, with 18 bases left in between. The germline CDR1 and CDR2 sequences are SGHRS and YFSETQ. The CDR3 length is 16 residues. The DNA of the CDR3 is TGCGCCAGCAGCTTGGTTGAAAGGGGAATATACGACACCATATATTTG. Protein sequence: CASSLVERGIYDTIYL.

In its sample, this clonotype was seen many times. J is TRBJ2-1 and V is TRBV6-2 or TRBV6-3; weak D call: TRBD1 (6 bases). V was cut by 6 bases and J by 0 bases, with 12 bases left in between. CDR1 is MNHEY and CDR2 is SVGEGT in the germline V gene. The CDR3 sequence is 15 residues long. CDR3 nucleotides: TGTGCCAGCAGACCACAGGGTGGCTCCTACAATGAGCAGTTCTTC. The encoded protein is CASRPQGGSYNEQFF.

A single count supports this clonotype. A much larger clone sits a single nucleotide away, making a read error possible. The chain carries TRBV12-3 or TRBV12-4 and TRBJ2-7; D could derive from TRBD1 or TRBD2 (5 bases each). This CDR3 is 12 amino acids long. CDR3 in amino acids: CASSVGVYEKYF. The CDR3 region has the DNA TGTGCCAGCAGTGTGGGGGTATACGAGAAGTACTTC.

The chain has TRBV30 and TRBJ2-2; D not certain. The V gene lost 4 bases and the J gene lost 2 bases, with 8 bases spanning the gap. This CDR3 region has 13 residues. Germline V gives CDR1 GTSNPN, CDR2 SVGIG (reference sequence). CDR3 residues: CAWNPPNTGELFF. CDR3 in DNA: TGTGCCTGGAACCCCCCAAACACCGGGGAGCTGTTTTTT.

As to this clonotype: This sequence may be a read error, since a much larger clone differs from it by one base. This chain's CDR3 is CSASRREGRHEQFF. The CDR3 DNA is TGCAGTGCTAGCAGGCGGGAGGGCCGTCATGAGCAGTTCTTC. The gene calls are TRBV20-1 and TRBJ2-1; 9 nucleotides align to TRBD2. CDR1 DFQATT and CDR2 SNEGSKA come from the germline V gene (reference sequence). The CDR3 has 14 amino acids. Germline trimming cut 3 bases from V and 8 bases from J; bases unmatched to any gene: 8.

The chain uses TRBV27 and TRBJ2-5, with D possibly matching TRBD1 (5 bases). The V gene's germline CDR1 is MNHEY and CDR2 SMNVEV (reference sequence). Trimming took off 1 base at V and 4 bases at J, with 10 bases between the two ends. CDR3 size: 14 residues. CDR3 in DNA: TGTGCCAGCAGTTTATATGGGGCTGGAGAGACCCAGTACTTC. This sequence encodes CASSLYGAGETQYF.

This clonotype was seen many times. The chain joins TRBV5-1 to TRBJ2-5; D uncertain. This CDR3 is 15 amino acids long. With 0 bases removed from V and 4 bases from J, the gap between germline ends came to 13 bases. Germline lookup yields CDR1 SGHRS and CDR2 YFSETQ. The CDR3 region has the DNA TGCGCCAGCAGCTTGGCGCTCGTAGCCGGAGAGACCCAGTACTTC. This gives the protein CASSLALVAGETQYF. Full variable domain (rest looked up from reference TRBV5-1 and TRBJ2-5): KAGVTQTPRYLIKTRGQQVTLSCSPISGHRSVSWYQQTPGQGLQFLFEYFSETQRNKGNFPGRFSGRQFSNSRSEMNVSTLELGDSALYLCASSLALVAGETQYFGPGTRLLVL.

The rearrangement links TRBV15 to TRBJ2-1; TRBD2 matches at 10 bases. J gave up 6 bases and V 3 bases, and 2 bases lay outside the gene matches. The CDR3 length is 14 residues. Per the germline V gene, CDR1 is LNHNV and CDR2 is YYDKDF (reference sequence). Written as DNA, the CDR3 is TGTGCCACCAGCAGGACTAGCGGGCTCAATGAGCAGTTCTTC. Amino acids: CATSRTSGLNEQFF. The entire variable domain, with the rest obtained from reference TRBV15 and TRBJ2-1, is as follows: DAMVIQNPRYQVTQFGKPVTLSCSQTLNHNVMYWYQQKSSQAPKLLFHYYDKDFNNEADTPDNFQSRRPNTSFCFLDIRSPGLGDTAMYLCATSRTSGLNEQFFGPGTRLTVL.

At least ten counts were recorded for this clonotype. V and J are TRBV20-1 and TRBJ2-3; perhaps TRBD2 as D (5 bases). The CDR3 has 16 amino acids. Between the trimmed V and J ends, which lost 1 base and 0 bases, there was a span of 14 bases. Germline V CDR1 and CDR2: DFQATT, SNEGSKA (reference sequence). The DNA of the CDR3 is TGCAGTGCTAGAGTTGGGAGCGGAGCTAGCACAGATACGCAGTATTTT. Translation: CSARVGSGASTDTQYF.

This clonotype was seen ten or more times. The gene calls are TRBV28 and TRBJ2-2; D gene uncertain. In germline, CDR1 is MDHEN, CDR2 SYDVKM. This CDR3 region has 13 residues. The V and J ends lost 8 bases and 2 bases respectively, with 9 bases between them. This CDR3 reads CASLPGNTGELFF. The CDR3 DNA sequence: TGTGCCAGCCTCCCAGGAAACACCGGGGAGCTGTTTTTT.

This clonotype occurred many times. V is TRBV20-1 and J is TRBJ2-3; 9 nucleotides line up with TRBD2. This CDR3 is 17 amino acids long. The germline CDR1 and CDR2 sequences are DFQATT and SNEGSKA (reference sequence). Trimming took 2 bases from V and 4 from J; bases not matched to a gene: 13. In DNA form, the CDR3 reads TGCAGTGCTAGATTTGTTATAGCGGGAGTATCGGCAGATACGCAGTATTTT. Residues: CSARFVIAGVSADTQYF.

The V and J genes are TRBV3-1 and TRBJ2-7; 8 nucleotides match TRBD2. The germline gives CDR1 LGHDT, CDR2 YNNKEL (reference sequence). This CDR3 spans 15 amino acids. The V and J ends lost 1 base and 5 bases, in that order; junction bases with no gene match: 7. The CDR3 DNA sequence: TGTGCCAGCAGCCAAGTGGCGGGAGGCCCGCACGAGCAGTACTTC. The encoded protein is CASSQVAGGPHEQYF.